These 4 T cell receptor beta chains share one sample of origin, sequenced in a study of cytomegalovirus exposure and HLA in healthy donors. Using immunoSEQ multiplex PCR, the repertoire was profiled, and TCRdb retains in-frame clones only, with some absent. The sample has 100,000 to 120,000 clones, 70% to 90% seen once. Sequences were obtained from PBMCs. All receptors come from a woman in her twenties or thirties in good health and CMV-seropositive.

The rearrangement links TRBV12-5 to TRBJ2-1, with TRBD2 as a possible D gene (5 bases). Germline-derived CDR1 and CDR2 are LGHNT and FRNRAP. This CDR3 is built from 11 residues. V was cut by 3 bases and J by 9 bases, with 6 bases left in between. The CDR3 nucleotides read TGTGCTAGTGGTTTTGGAGGTGAGCAGTTCTTC. It codes for CASGFGGEQFF.

This clone was found once. The chain recombines TRBV15 with TRBJ2-1; 7 bases are shared with TRBD1. The V segment lost 1 base and the J segment 1 base; nucleotides outside the gene matches: 1. Germline CDR1 and CDR2: LNHNV and YYDKDF (reference sequence). CDR3 size: 15 residues. The CDR3 sequence: CATSRVRGSYNEQFF. DNA for the CDR3: TGTGCCACCAGCAGAGTCAGGGGGTCCTACAATGAGCAGTTCTTC.

The J gene is TRBJ2-1, the V gene TRBV5-1, with 12 bases identical to TRBD2. The CDR3 has 21 amino acids. The J segment lost 0 bases and the V segment lost 1 base, leaving 14 bases of the junction unmatched. Germline values: CDR1 SGHRS, CDR2 YFSETQ. For the CDR3, the DNA is TGCGCCAGCAGCTTGAGGCGCCCCACTAGCGGGGGGATTAGCTCCTACAATGAGCAGTTCTTC. This codes for CASSLRRPTSGGISSYNEQFF.

This chain connects TRBV28 to TRBJ2-1; 10 positions match TRBD2. The germline gives CDR1 MDHEN, CDR2 SYDVKM. J lost 8 bases, V lost 7 bases, and 11 bases had no gene match. The CDR3 is made up of 15 amino acids. Here the CDR3 reads CASTPGGSGRYEQFF. CDR3 nucleotide sequence: TGTGCCAGCACTCCAGGGGGTAGCGGGAGGTATGAGCAGTTCTTC.